This T cell receptor (beta chain) was obtained from a study of siplizumab effects on memory and regulatory T cells. Here immunoSEQ multiplex PCR was the method, and the copy in TCRdb shows in-frame clones only, minus some. The table records about 85,000 clones, 85% to 95% of them present only once. CDR1 is SEHNR, CDR2 FQNEAQ, per germline (reference sequence). With 7 bases removed from V and 2 bases from J, the gap between germline ends came to 15 bases. This CDR3 spans 15 amino acids. The clonotype originates from a human donor in good health. The sample taken for sequencing was CD8+ T cells sorted from blood. The chain is built from TRBV7-9 and TRBJ1-5; maybe TRBD1 (6 bases). Written as DNA, the CDR3 is TGTGCCAGCACCCCGGGCCCAGGGGGCAATCAGCCCCAGCATTTT. Translation gives CASTPGPGGNQPQHF.